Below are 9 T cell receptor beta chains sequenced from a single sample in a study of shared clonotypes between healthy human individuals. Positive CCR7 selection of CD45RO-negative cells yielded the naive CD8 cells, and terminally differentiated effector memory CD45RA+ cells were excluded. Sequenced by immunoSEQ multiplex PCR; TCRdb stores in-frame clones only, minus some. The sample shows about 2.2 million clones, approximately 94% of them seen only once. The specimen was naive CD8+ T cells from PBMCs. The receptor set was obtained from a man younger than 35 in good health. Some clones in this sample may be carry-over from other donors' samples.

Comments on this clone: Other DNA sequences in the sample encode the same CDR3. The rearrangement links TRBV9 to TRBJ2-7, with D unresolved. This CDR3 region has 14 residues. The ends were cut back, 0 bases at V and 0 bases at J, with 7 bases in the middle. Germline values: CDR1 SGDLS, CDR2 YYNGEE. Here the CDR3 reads CASSVGDSSYEQYF. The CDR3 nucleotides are TGTGCCAGCAGCGTAGGGGATAGCTCCTACGAGCAGTACTTC.

The CDR3 here is CASSVGPLMTEQFF. DNA for the CDR3: TGTGCCAGCAGCGTAGGGCCACTAATGACTGAGCAGTTCTTC. The chain employs TRBV9 and TRBJ2-1; D is undetermined. From germline, CDR1 is SGDLS and CDR2 YYNGEE. The CDR3 is 14 amino acids. V lost 0 bases, J lost 9 bases, and 13 bases lay in between.

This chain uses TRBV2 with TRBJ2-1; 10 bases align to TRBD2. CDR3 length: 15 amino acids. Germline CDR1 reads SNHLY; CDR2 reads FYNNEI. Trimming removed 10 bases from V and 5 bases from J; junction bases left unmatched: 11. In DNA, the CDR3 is TGTGCCATCACAAGCGGACTAGCGGTTAACAATGAGCAGTTCTTC. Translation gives CAITSGLAVNNEQFF.

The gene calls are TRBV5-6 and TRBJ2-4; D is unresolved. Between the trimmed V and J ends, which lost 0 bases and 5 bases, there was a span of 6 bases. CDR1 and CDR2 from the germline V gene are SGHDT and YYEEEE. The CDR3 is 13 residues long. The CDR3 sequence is CASSLVTENIQYF. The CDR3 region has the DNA TGTGCCAGCAGCTTGGTTACAGAAAACATTCAGTACTTC.

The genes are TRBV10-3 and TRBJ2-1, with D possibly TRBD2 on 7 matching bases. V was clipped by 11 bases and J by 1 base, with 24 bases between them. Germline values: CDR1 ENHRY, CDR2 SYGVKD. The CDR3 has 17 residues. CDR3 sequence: CAGGLGGGGASYNEQFF. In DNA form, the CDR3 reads TGTGCCGGCGGACTGGGCGGCGGGGGCGCGTCCTACAATGAGCAGTTCTTC.

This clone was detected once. CDR3 loop: CASSPRQDTDTQYF. In nucleotides, the CDR3 is TGTGCCAGCAGCCCCCGACAGGACACAGATACGCAGTATTTT. The chain uses TRBV7-3 and TRBJ2-3; D may be TRBD1 (6 bases). In germline, CDR1 is SGHTA, CDR2 FQGTGA. This CDR3 is 14 amino acids long. V lost 5 bases and J 2 bases, leaving 11 bases between the germline ends.

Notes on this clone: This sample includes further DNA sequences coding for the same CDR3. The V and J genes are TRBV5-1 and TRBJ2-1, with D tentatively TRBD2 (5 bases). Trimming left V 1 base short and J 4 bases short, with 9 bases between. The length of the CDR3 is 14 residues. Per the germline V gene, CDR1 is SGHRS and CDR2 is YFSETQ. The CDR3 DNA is TGCGCCAGCAGCTTGTCGGGGAGTTACAATGAGCAGTTCTTC. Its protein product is CASSLSGSYNEQFF. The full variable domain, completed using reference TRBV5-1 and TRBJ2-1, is KAGVTQTPRYLIKTRGQQVTLSCSPISGHRSVSWYQQTPGQGLQFLFEYFSETQRNKGNFPGRFSGRQFSNSRSEMNVSTLELGDSALYLCASSLSGSYNEQFFGPGTRLTVL.

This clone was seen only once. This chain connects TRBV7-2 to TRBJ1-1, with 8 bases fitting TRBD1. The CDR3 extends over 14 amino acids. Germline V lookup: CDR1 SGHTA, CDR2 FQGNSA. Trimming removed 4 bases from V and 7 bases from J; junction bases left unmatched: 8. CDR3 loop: CASSSLGTGHEAFF. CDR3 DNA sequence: TGTGCCAGCAGCTCTCTGGGGACAGGCCATGAAGCTTTCTTT. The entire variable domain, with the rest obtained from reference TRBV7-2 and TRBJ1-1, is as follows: GAGVSQSPSNKVTEKGKDVELRCDPISGHTALYWYRQSLGQGLEFLIYFQGNSAPDKSGLPSDRFSAERTGGSVSTLTIQRTQQEDSAVYLCASSSLGTGHEAFFGQGTRLTVV.

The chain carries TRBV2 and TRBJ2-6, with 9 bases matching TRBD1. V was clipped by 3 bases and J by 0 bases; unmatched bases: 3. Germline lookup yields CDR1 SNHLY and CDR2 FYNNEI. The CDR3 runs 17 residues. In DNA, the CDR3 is TGTGCCAGCAGTGATGGGACAGGGACCTCTGGGGCCAACGTCCTGACTTTC. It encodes CASSDGTGTSGANVLTF.